The 22 T cell receptor beta chains listed next were all sequenced from one sample in a study of blood T cell repertoires in COVID-19. Profiled with immunoSEQ multiplex PCR; TCRdb holds only in-frame clones, not every one. The sample holds about 180,000 clones, roughly 77% seen once. Sequenced input: peripheral blood. Receptor source: a man in his 70s with active or convalescent COVID-19.

CDR3 amino acids: CASSPSQRHTEAFF. CDR3 DNA: TGTGCCAGCTCACCTTCCCAGCGGCACACTGAAGCTTTCTTT. This chain connects TRBV18 to TRBJ1-1; D remains ambiguous. V dropped 3 bases and J dropped 3 bases, with 11 bases sitting between them. This CDR3 is 14 amino acids long. Germline lookup yields CDR1 KGHSH and CDR2 LQKENI.

This CDR3 is CASSLAATGINEKLFF. CDR3 nucleotides: TGTGCCAGCAGCTTGGCGGCGACAGGAATAAATGAAAAACTGTTTTTT. This chain joins TRBV5-5 and TRBJ1-4; tentative D call: TRBD1 (6 bases). The V and J ends lost 0 bases and 5 bases respectively, with 14 bases between them. Germline values: CDR1 SGHKS, CDR2 YYEKEE (reference sequence). The CDR3 sequence is 16 residues long.

This clone was seen a handful of times. V usage is TRBV6-5 and J usage is TRBJ2-6, with D maybe TRBD1 (5 bases). The CDR3 sequence is 14 residues long. V lost 8 bases and J lost 1, with 9 bases in between. Germline V gene sequence: CDR1 MNHEY, CDR2 SVGAGI. The CDR3 DNA reads TGTGCCAGCGATCAGGGTTCTGGGGCCAACGTCCTGACTTTC. Residues: CASDQGSGANVLTF.

The V and J genes are TRBV9 and TRBJ2-6, with D tentatively TRBD1 (7 bases). Trimming cost V 0 bases and J 0 bases, with 13 bases left between them. This CDR3 region has 18 residues. The germline V gene encodes CDR1 SGDLS and CDR2 YYNGEE. The CDR3 protein is CASSVAGGYTSGANVLTF. For the CDR3, the DNA is TGTGCCAGCAGCGTAGCAGGGGGGTATACCTCTGGGGCCAACGTCCTGACTTTC. Based on the CDR3 plus reference TRBV9 and TRBJ2-6, the full variable domain is DSGVTQTPKHLITATGQRVTLRCSPRSGDLSVYWYQQSLDQGLQFLIQYYNGEERAKGNILERFSAQQFPDLHSELNLSSLELGDSALYFCASSVAGGYTSGANVLTFGAGSRLTVL.

V gene TRBV28 combines with J gene TRBJ2-7, with D possibly TRBD2 on 6 matching bases. Trimming took 1 base from V and 6 from J, leaving 10 bases between them. CDR3 length: 13 residues. Germline V CDR1 and CDR2: MDHEN, SYDVKM. The CDR3 DNA reads TGTGCCAGCAGTTTATATGGAGGGACCGAGCAGTACTTC. Its protein product is CASSLYGGTEQYF. The full variable domain, its missing parts supplied by reference TRBV28 and TRBJ2-7, is DVKVTQSSRYLVKRTGEKVFLECVQDMDHENMFWYRQDPGLGLRLIYFSYDVKMKEKGDIPEGYSVSREKKERFSLILESASTNQTSMYLCASSLYGGTEQYFGPGTRLTVT.

This rearrangement joins TRBV28 to TRBJ2-2; D is unclear. The CDR3 covers 12 residues. Germline assignment: CDR1 MDHEN and CDR2 SYDVKM. V was cut by 5 bases and J by 4 bases, with 5 bases left in between. CDR3 sequence: CASSTPTGELFF. CDR3 DNA sequence: TGTGCCAGCAGTACACCCACCGGGGAGCTGTTTTTT.

The chain joins TRBV7-2 to TRBJ2-6; D not certain. CDR3 length equals 13 residues. Germline V gene sequence: CDR1 SGHTA, CDR2 FQGNSA. The V gene lost 3 bases and the J gene lost 3 bases, with 3 bases spanning the gap. CDR3 sequence: CASSFFGANVLTF. The CDR3 nucleotides are TGTGCCAGCAGCTTCTTTGGGGCCAACGTCCTGACTTTC. The variable domain in full, with the rest retrieved from reference TRBV7-2 and TRBJ2-6, is GAGVSQSPSNKVTEKGKDVELRCDPISGHTALYWYRQSLGQGLEFLIYFQGNSAPDKSGLPSDRFSAERTGGSVSTLTIQRTQQEDSAVYLCASSFFGANVLTFGAGSRLTVL.

V and J are TRBV7-3 and TRBJ2-1, with 9 positions matching TRBD2. The germline V gene encodes CDR1 SGHTA and CDR2 FQGTGA. The V segment lost 5 bases and the J segment 1 base; nucleotides outside the gene matches: 3. The CDR3 has 15 amino acids. The CDR3 DNA is TGTGCCAGCAGCCCCACTAGCGGGTCCTACAATGAGCAGTTCTTC. Translating it yields CASSPTSGSYNEQFF.

This clone was seen once. The chain combines TRBV7-2 with TRBJ2-3, with a weak D call TRBD1 (6 bases). The CDR3 runs 14 residues. The V gene's germline CDR1 is SGHTA and CDR2 FQGNSA. Deletions cut 5 bases from V and 3 bases from J, with 12 bases between. This chain's CDR3 is CASSPLQGTDTQYF. Here the CDR3 DNA reads TGTGCCAGCAGCCCCCTACAGGGTACAGATACGCAGTATTTT. Looking up the rest from reference TRBV7-2 and TRBJ2-3 gives the full variable domain: GAGVSQSPSNKVTEKGKDVELRCDPISGHTALYWYRQSLGQGLEFLIYFQGNSAPDKSGLPSDRFSAERTGGSVSTLTIQRTQQEDSAVYLCASSPLQGTDTQYFGPGTRLTVL.

This clone was found a few times. This chain connects TRBV6-5 to TRBJ1-2; D call uncertain. Trimming removed 4 bases at V and 4 bases at J, with 19 bases between. The CDR3 covers 16 residues. Per germline, CDR1 MNHEY and CDR2 SVGAGI. CDR3 bases: TGTGCCAGCAGTTCCTTTGATGCGCCTATGTCCTATGGCTACACCTTC. Translating gives CASSSFDAPMSYGYTF.

This clone turned up a few times. The genes are TRBV30 and TRBJ1-6; no reliable D call. The V end lost 4 bases, the J end lost 7 bases, and 8 bases lay between the germline ends. Germline V gene lookup returns CDR1 GTSNPN and CDR2 SVGIG (reference sequence). The CDR3 sequence is 12 residues long. CDR3 amino acids: CAWKSGNSPLHF. CDR3 bases: TGTGCCTGGAAGTCAGGAAATTCACCCCTCCACTTT.

J is TRBJ1-2 and V is TRBV7-9; the match to TRBD1 covers 9 bases. Germline V CDR1 and CDR2: SEHNR, FQNEAQ (reference sequence). The CDR3 extends over 16 amino acids. Trimming took 1 base from V and 3 from J; bases not matched to a gene: 6. CDR3 in DNA: TGTGCCAGCAGCTTAGGCGATAGGACAGGGGACTATGGCTACACCTTC. This gives the protein CASSLGDRTGDYGYTF.

The chain couples TRBV6-5 to TRBJ2-5; TRBD1 might be the D (5 bases). The CDR3 spans 14 residues. Looked up from germline, CDR1 is MNHEY and CDR2 is SVGAGI. Trimming cost V 6 bases and J 3 bases, with 14 bases left between them. In DNA form, the CDR3 reads TGTGCCAGCAGGCGACCTCAGGGAAAAGAGACCCAGTACTTC. Amino acid sequence: CASRRPQGKETQYF.

This chain joins TRBV7-7 and TRBJ2-2; D perhaps matches TRBD1 (5 bases). CDR1 is SSHAT and CDR2 is FNYEAQ in the germline V gene (reference sequence). This CDR3 comprises 15 residues. V was clipped by 6 bases and J by 1 base, with 12 bases between them. CDR3 coding DNA: TGTGCCAGCAGATCGACCACAGGGAACACCGGGGAGCTGTTTTTT. Protein: CASRSTTGNTGELFF.

The chain combines TRBV29-1 with TRBJ2-1, with TRBD2 matching over 9 bases. V lost 0 bases to trimming and J lost 8 bases; unmatched junction nucleotides: 8. This CDR3 comprises 15 residues. From germline, CDR1 is SQVTM and CDR2 ANQGSEA. CDR3 DNA sequence: TGCAGCGTTGAAGATCCGCGGGGGGGTCGGGATGAGCAGTTCTTC. This translates into CSVEDPRGGRDEQFF.

A few counts support this clone. The CDR3: CASTTGQPYGYTF. The CDR3 coding sequence is TGCGCCAGCACCACCGGACAGCCCTATGGCTACACCTTC. V is TRBV5-1 and J is TRBJ1-2; perhaps TRBD1 as D (6 bases). The CDR3 is 13 residues long. Between the trimmed V and J ends, which lost 6 bases and 4 bases, there was a span of 13 bases. The germline gives CDR1 SGHRS, CDR2 YFSETQ.

The rearrangement links TRBV28 to TRBJ2-7, with 9 bases aligning to TRBD1. The CDR3 sequence is 17 residues long. Germline V gene sequence: CDR1 MDHEN, CDR2 SYDVKM. V dropped 6 bases and J dropped 5; count of bases not matched to a gene: 17. CDR3 nucleotides: TGTGCCAGCAGCCCAACAGGGGGCTCTTATCTATCTAACGAGCAGTACTTC. Amino acids: CASSPTGGSYLSNEQYF.

The chain joins TRBV7-2 to TRBJ1-2, with D uncertain. This CDR3 has 14 residues. CDR1 is SGHTA, CDR2 FQGNSA, per germline. Between the trimmed V and J ends, which lost 2 bases and 8 bases, there was a span of 15 bases. The CDR3 spells CASSLSWEDGGYTF. The DNA for the CDR3 is TGTGCCAGCAGCTTAAGTTGGGAGGACGGCGGCTACACCTTC.

The rearrangement uses TRBV27 and TRBJ2-7, with D perhaps matching TRBD2 (6 bases). V lost 4 bases to trimming and J lost 5 bases, with 9 bases between them. The CDR3 spans 12 residues. The germline CDR1 and CDR2 sequences are MNHEY and SMNVEV (reference sequence). DNA for the CDR3: TGTGCCAGCAGTTCTTGGGGGGACGAGCAGTACTTC. Protein: CASSSWGDEQYF.

This clone was counted once. The CDR3 sequence: CASSYPYSEAFF. CDR3 DNA sequence: TGTGCCAGCAGTTACCCGTACAGTGAAGCTTTCTTT. The chain has TRBV6-2 or TRBV6-3 and TRBJ1-1; D not resolved. The CDR3 contains 12 residues. Germline values: CDR1 MNHEY, CDR2 SVGEGT. Trimming shortened V by 2 bases and J by 7 bases, and 8 bases separated the two germline ends.

V usage is TRBV18 and J usage is TRBJ2-2; TRBD1 matches 9 bases. There are 16 residues in the CDR3. In germline, CDR1 is KGHSH, CDR2 LQKENI. V lost 6 bases, J lost 2 bases, and 7 bases stayed unmatched. The CDR3 DNA sequence: TGTGCCAGCTCGCCCTTAACAGGGGGCAACACCGGGGAGCTGTTTTTT. Its translation: CASSPLTGGNTGELFF.

The V call is TRBV7-8, the J call TRBJ2-7, with D unclear. This CDR3 spans 11 amino acids. The V gene lost 2 bases and the J gene lost 3 bases, with 2 bases spanning the gap. The germline V gene encodes CDR1 SGHVS and CDR2 FQNEAQ. The CDR3: CASSLLYEQYF. CDR3 DNA sequence: TGTGCCAGCAGCTTACTCTACGAGCAGTACTTC.